Listed below are T cell receptor beta chains from one sample, sequenced in a study of cytomegalovirus exposure and HLA in healthy donors. Measured with immunoSEQ multiplex PCR; TCRdb has only the in-frame clones, and not every one. This sample has about 98,000 clones, with roughly 70% found just once. Source material: PBMCs. The receptors here all came from a man aged 50 to 60 in good health and CMV-seronegative. Both conserved end residues are part of each CDR3. A D gene is named only where the DNA matches it firmly. Clone size appears in some rows only: once, few, many, or a class for an expanded clone.

v_call,d_call,clone_size,j_call,cdr3_aa,cdr3_nt
TRBV10-3,TRBD2,NA,TRBJ2-5,CAISETGTSGEAQYF,TGTGCCATCAGTGAGACCGGGACTAGCGGGGAGGCCCAGTACTTC
TRBV14,TRBD1,NA,TRBJ1-2,CASSQGQGRNYRYTF,TGTGCCAGCAGCCAGGGACAGGGGAGGAACTATCGCTACACCTTC
TRBV28,TRBD1,NA,TRBJ2-6,CASRGQGVSGANVLTF,TGTGCCAGCAGGGGACAGGGGGTCTCTGGGGCCAACGTCCTGACTTTC
TRBV28,NA,NA,TRBJ2-7,CASSWSGETYEQYF,TGTGCCAGCAGTTGGTCGGGGGAGACCTACGAGCAGTACTTC
TRBV12-5,NA,NA,TRBJ1-2,CASALDGQGHGYTF,TGTGCTAGTGCCTTGGACGGGCAGGGTCATGGCTACACCTTC
TRBV9,TRBD1,NA,TRBJ1-1,CASSVGTGIGATEAFF,TGTGCCAGCAGCGTAGGGACAGGGATAGGTGCCACTGAAGCTTTCTTT
TRBV28,TRBD1,NA,TRBJ2-7,CASSSLTGWDF,TGTGCCAGCAGTTCGCTGACAGGGTGGGACTTC
TRBV19,NA,NA,TRBJ1-2,CASSPTPRPRMGYGYTF,TGTGCCAGTAGTCCGACCCCCAGACCGAGGATGGGCTATGGCTACACCTTC
TRBV27,NA,NA,TRBJ1-1,CASSLGGIRTEAFF,TGTGCCAGCAGTTTAGGAGGGATCCGCACTGAAGCTTTCTTT
TRBV19,NA,few,TRBJ1-5,CASSSGGGNQPQHF,TGTGCCAGTAGTAGCGGCGGGGGCAATCAGCCCCAGCATTTT
TRBV10-3,NA,NA,TRBJ2-3,CAISEGGAKADTQYF,TGTGCCATCAGTGAAGGGGGGGCGAAGGCAGATACGCAGTATTTT